This is a list of T cell receptor beta chains from one sample in a study of blood T cells in healthy people across ages. TCRdb recomputed calls from the 5' RACE reads with MiXCR, one row per CDR3 protein. The sample has hundreds of thousands of distinct CDR3 sequences, roughly 58% seen once. The sequenced sample was blood. The receptors originated from a man aged 55 to 70 in good health. The CDR3 runs from the conserved cysteine through the conserved F or W. Each record gives: V gene, clone size, D gene, J gene, CDR3 protein, CDR3 DNA. D genes are given only for firm matches. Some rows mark clone size as missing; the rest say once, few, many or name a class of expanded clone.

V: TRBV6-1; size: NA; D: TRBD1; J: TRBJ2-4; CDR3: CASSQLGTGGGGYIQYF; DNA: TGTGCCAGCAGTCAACTAGGGACAGGGGGCGGGGGATACATTCAGTACTTC
V: TRBV7-7; size: NA; D: NA; J: TRBJ2-5; CDR3: CASSQSSGGETQYF; DNA: TGTGCCAGCAGCCAGTCCAGCGGTGGGGAGACCCAGTACTTC
V: TRBV5-1; size: once; D: TRBD2; J: TRBJ2-4; CDR3: CASSGRLAGGPSAKNIQYF; DNA: TGCGCCAGCAGCGGCAGACTAGCGGGGGGGCCGAGCGCCAAAAACATTCAGTACTTC
V: TRBV20-1; size: medium-sized; D: TRBD2; J: TRBJ2-1; CDR3: CSAWTSGGGNNEQFF; DNA: TGCAGTGCTTGGACTAGCGGGGGAGGGAACAATGAGCAGTTCTTC
V: TRBV20-1; size: NA; D: TRBD1; J: TRBJ1-5; CDR3: CSARGDRGYSNQPQHF; DNA: TGCAGTGCTAGAGGGGACAGGGGCTATAGCAATCAGCCCCAGCATTTT
V: TRBV27; size: NA; D: NA; J: TRBJ2-7; CDR3: CASSLKPTYEQYF; DNA: TGTGCCAGCAGTTTAAAACCCACCTACGAGCAGTACTTC
V: TRBV11-2; size: many; D: NA; J: TRBJ1-2; CDR3: CASSFPSTYGYTF; DNA: TGTGCCAGCAGCTTTCCGTCGACCTATGGCTACACCTTC
V: TRBV11-3; size: NA; D: NA; J: TRBJ2-3; CDR3: CASSSGGSFPSTDTQYF; DNA: TGTGCCAGCAGCTCCGGGGGATCTTTTCCTAGCACAGATACGCAGTATTTT
V: TRBV4-2; size: NA; D: NA; J: TRBJ1-4; CDR3: CASSQEGTRNEKLFF; DNA: TGTGCCAGCAGCCAAGAGGGGACGCGCAATGAAAAACTGTTTTTT
V: TRBV29-1; size: few; D: NA; J: TRBJ1-5; CDR3: CSVEEPNQPQHF; DNA: TGCAGCGTTGAAGAGCCGAATCAGCCCCAGCATTTT
V: TRBV20-1; size: NA; D: TRBD2; J: TRBJ2-1; CDR3: CSARRRGGAVNEQFF; DNA: TGCAGTGCTAGAAGGCGCGGGGGGGCCGTAAATGAGCAGTTCTTC
V: TRBV29-1; size: few; D: TRBD1; J: TRBJ2-2; CDR3: CSEKTGPNTGELFF; DNA: TGCAGCGAAAAGACAGGGCCGAACACCGGGGAGCTGTTTTTT
V: TRBV6-1; size: NA; D: TRBD2; J: TRBJ2-7; CDR3: CASTRTSGSSYEQYF; DNA: TGTGCCAGCACCAGGACTAGCGGGAGCTCCTACGAGCAGTACTTC
V: TRBV12-3/TRBV12-4; size: once; D: TRBD2; J: TRBJ2-1; CDR3: CASGLVTSGYNEQFF; DNA: TGTGCCAGCGGTTTAGTGACTAGCGGTTACAATGAGCAGTTCTTC
V: TRBV4-1; size: NA; D: NA; J: TRBJ2-7; CDR3: CASSQAITYEQYF; DNA: TGCGCCAGCAGCCAAGCAATTACCTACGAGCAGTACTTC
V: TRBV20-1; size: NA; D: TRBD2; J: TRBJ2-7; CDR3: CSARVGAGDFYEQYF; DNA: TGCAGTGCTAGAGTGGGAGCGGGGGACTTCTACGAGCAGTACTTC
V: TRBV20-1; size: few; D: TRBD1; J: TRBJ1-2; CDR3: CSAGNRGQGGYTF; DNA: TGCAGTGCTGGGAACAGGGGGCAGGGAGGCTACACCTTC
V: TRBV5-1; size: NA; D: NA; J: TRBJ2-5; CDR3: CAGSLGGAQETQYF; DNA: TGCGCCGGCAGCTTGGGGGGGGCACAAGAGACCCAGTACTTC
V: TRBV12-3/TRBV12-4; size: NA; D: TRBD2; J: TRBJ2-1; CDR3: CASRWGRTGLAVPGGSYNEQFF; DNA: TGTGCCAGCAGATGGGGGAGAACGGGACTAGCGGTCCCCGGAGGCTCCTACAATGAGCAGTTCTTC
V: TRBV20-1; size: NA; D: NA; J: TRBJ2-3; CDR3: CSAAGSRGDTQYF; DNA: TGCAGTGCTGCGGGCTCGAGGGGAGATACGCAGTATTTT
V: TRBV9; size: NA; D: NA; J: TRBJ2-1; CDR3: CASSVAAGGNEQFF; DNA: TGTGCCAGCAGCGTGGCCGCCGGGGGAAATGAGCAGTTCTTC
V: TRBV9; size: NA; D: NA; J: TRBJ2-7; CDR3: CASSDHPSAEQYF; DNA: TGTGCCAGCAGTGACCACCCCTCCGCCGAGCAGTACTTC
V: TRBV2; size: NA; D: NA; J: TRBJ2-3; CDR3: CASKGLGADTQYF; DNA: TGTGCCAGCAAAGGGTTGGGGGCAGATACGCAGTATTTT
V: TRBV2; size: NA; D: TRBD2; J: TRBJ2-3; CDR3: CASSGGSPTDTQYF; DNA: TGTGCCAGCAGCGGGGGGTCGCCCACAGATACGCAGTATTTT
V: TRBV6-5; size: NA; D: NA; J: TRBJ2-3; CDR3: CASSWGGGPADTQYF; DNA: TGTGCCAGCAGTTGGGGCGGGGGCCCGGCGGATACGCAGTATTTT
V: TRBV2; size: NA; D: TRBD1; J: TRBJ1-1; CDR3: CASRIGRGPSNTEAFF; DNA: TGTGCCAGCAGGATCGGGAGGGGGCCGAGTAACACTGAAGCTTTCTTT
V: TRBV2; size: NA; D: TRBD1; J: TRBJ1-1; CDR3: CASSSPGQGADTEAFF; DNA: TGTGCCAGCAGTAGTCCGGGACAGGGGGCAGACACTGAAGCTTTCTTT
V: TRBV28; size: once; D: TRBD1; J: TRBJ1-5; CDR3: CASRFGQGISNQPQHF; DNA: TGTGCCAGCCGATTTGGACAGGGCATTAGCAATCAGCCCCAGCATTTT
V: TRBV5-1; size: NA; D: TRBD1; J: TRBJ1-1; CDR3: CASSWGTGGTEAFF; DNA: TGCGCCAGCAGCTGGGGGACAGGGGGCACTGAAGCTTTCTTT
V: TRBV5-1; size: few; D: NA; J: TRBJ2-4; CDR3: CASSLVGDELQYF; DNA: TGCGCCAGCAGCTTGGTGGGGGATGAATTACAGTACTTC
V: TRBV2; size: NA; D: NA; J: TRBJ1-2; CDR3: CASSDPDYGYTF; DNA: TGTGCCAGCAGTGATCCGGACTATGGCTACACCTTC
V: TRBV5-1; size: NA; D: NA; J: TRBJ2-3; CDR3: CASSLVRDTQYF; DNA: TGCGCCAGCAGCTTGGTACGGGATACGCAGTATTTT
V: TRBV12-3/TRBV12-4; size: NA; D: NA; J: TRBJ2-3; CDR3: CASSLGGVVGRADTQYF; DNA: TGTGCCAGCAGTTTAGGTGGGGTGGTTGGAAGGGCAGATACGCAGTATTTT
V: TRBV20-1; size: NA; D: NA; J: TRBJ2-1; CDR3: CSPLQGNEQFF; DNA: TGCAGCCCGCTACAAGGAAATGAGCAGTTCTTC
V: TRBV29-1; size: NA; D: NA; J: TRBJ2-5; CDR3: CSVTRAGTVETQYF; DNA: TGCAGCGTTACTCGCGCGGGGACCGTGGAGACCCAGTACTTC
V: TRBV29-1; size: many; D: NA; J: TRBJ2-5; CDR3: CSVEGPQETQYF; DNA: TGCAGCGTTGAAGGTCCTCAAGAGACCCAGTACTTC
V: TRBV9; size: NA; D: NA; J: TRBJ1-2; CDR3: CASTSRSASNYGYTF; DNA: TGTGCCAGCACCTCCCGGTCGGCTTCTAACTATGGCTACACCTTC
V: TRBV4-2; size: few; D: NA; J: TRBJ2-1; CDR3: CASSQVTSRGNLNEQFF; DNA: TGTGCCAGCAGCCAAGTAACCAGCCGGGGAAACCTCAATGAGCAGTTCTTC
V: TRBV7-9; size: NA; D: NA; J: TRBJ1-2; CDR3: CASSGRENYGYTF; DNA: TGTGCCAGCAGCGGCAGGGAGAACTATGGCTACACCTTC
V: TRBV20-1; size: NA; D: TRBD1; J: TRBJ1-1; CDR3: CSALGQGERKAFF; DNA: TGCAGTGCTTTGGGACAGGGGGAGAGGAAAGCTTTCTTT
V: TRBV24-1; size: NA; D: TRBD1; J: TRBJ1-4; CDR3: CATSDGQGAKKLFF; DNA: TGTGCCACCAGTGATGGTCAGGGGGCGAAAAAACTGTTTTTT
V: TRBV9; size: NA; D: TRBD2; J: TRBJ2-5; CDR3: CASSARLSGGAVETQYF; DNA: TGTGCCAGCAGCGCAAGACTTAGCGGGGGGGCGGTCGAGACCCAGTACTTC
V: TRBV29-1; size: NA; D: TRBD1; J: TRBJ1-3; CDR3: CSVHTGQGAAGNTIYF; DNA: TGCAGCGTCCACACCGGACAGGGGGCGGCTGGAAACACCATATATTTT
V: TRBV7-2; size: NA; D: NA; J: TRBJ2-1; CDR3: CASSLYRGGWNEQFF; DNA: TGTGCCAGCAGCTTATATCGCGGGGGCTGGAATGAGCAGTTCTTC
V: TRBV15; size: few; D: NA; J: TRBJ1-4; CDR3: CATSRERVEGEKLFF; DNA: TGTGCCACCAGCAGAGAAAGAGTAGAAGGGGAAAAACTGTTTTTT
V: TRBV20-1; size: NA; D: NA; J: TRBJ2-6; CDR3: CSATDGSGANVLTF; DNA: TGCAGTGCTACAGACGGCTCTGGGGCCAACGTCCTGACTTTC